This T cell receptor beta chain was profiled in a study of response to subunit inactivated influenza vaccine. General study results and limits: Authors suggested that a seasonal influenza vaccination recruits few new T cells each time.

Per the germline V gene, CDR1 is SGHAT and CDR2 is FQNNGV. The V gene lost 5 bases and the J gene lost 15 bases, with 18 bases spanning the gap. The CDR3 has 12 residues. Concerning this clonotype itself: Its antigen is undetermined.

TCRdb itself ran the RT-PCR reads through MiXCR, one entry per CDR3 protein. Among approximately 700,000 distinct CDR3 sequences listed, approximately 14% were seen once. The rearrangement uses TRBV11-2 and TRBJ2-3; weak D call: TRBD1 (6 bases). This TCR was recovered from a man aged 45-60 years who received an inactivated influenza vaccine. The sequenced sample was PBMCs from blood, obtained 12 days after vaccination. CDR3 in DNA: TGTGCCAGCAGCACGCTGGGCAGGGGCTCTTATTTT. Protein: CASSTLGRGSYF.